This T cell receptor beta chain emerged from a study of T cells in women clearing cervical HPV infection. Regarding the study as a whole: Cases and controls were distinguished at AUC around 0.87 by richness and V genes.

Method: immunoSEQ multiplex PCR; TCRdb's copy keeps in-frame clones and lacks some. This sample contains tens of thousands of clones. To note about this clone: Its specificity is not known. The CDR3 end lies 3 residues beyond the end of the read and is filled in from the germline J gene.

The CDR3 contains 15 residues. CDR1 is MGHRA, CDR2 YSYEKL, per germline. With V trimmed by 4 bases and J by 3 bases, 8 bases remained unmatched. Sequences were obtained from blood buffy coat. The TCR sequence derives from a woman between 18 and 70 years old with a cervical HPV16 infection that either progressed to CIN3+ or cleared (not recorded which). The chain has TRBV4-1 and TRBJ2-7, with 8 bases fitting TRBD1. The CDR3 sequence: CASSLRFGQGYEQYF. CDR3 DNA (partial): TGCGCCAGCAGCCTCAGGTTCGGACAGGGCTACGAG.